This T cell receptor (beta chain) was identified during a study of post-analysis software for immune sequencing data. Study-wide background: Included among the disease courses, which were recorded for the cohort, were relapsing-remitting, secondary progressive and progressive-relapsing multiple sclerosis. Broader study findings: Strong co-clustering by F measure linked samples that shared a preparation batch. Significantly lower normalized Chao1 diversity was seen in multiple sclerosis patients than in controls. Included in a set of roughly 5 TRBV segments more frequent in patients than controls were TRBV5-6, TRBV5-1 and TRBV20-1.

This clonotype has more than one count but fewer than ten. Antigen: not known. Incorporated into the TCR beta cDNA libraries were unique molecular identifiers, which served to reduce PCR and sequencing biases. Using its own MiXCR run on the PCR reads, TCRdb lists one record per CDR3 protein. The table records a few hundred thousand distinct CDR3 sequences, approximately 37% of them present only once. The CDR3 runs to 12 residues. Germline loops: CDR1 SGHTA, CDR2 FQGNSA. The V call is TRBV7-2, the J call TRBJ2-5; no clear D gene. The better agreement between TRBJ2-7 and the DNA end casts doubt on the J call. The sequenced material came from blood. The TCR was taken from a girl aged 2 to 9 with multiple sclerosis. The CDR3 spells CASRSQSGEQYF. In DNA form, the CDR3 reads TGTGCCAGCAGGTCCCAATCCGGCGAGCAGTACTTC.